This paragraph covers one T cell receptor beta chain sequence. Antigen: not known. This specimen belongs to a study of shared clonotypes between healthy human individuals. Study-wide results and caveats: A handful of donors shared around 5.1% of their naive CD4 clonotypes.

This CDR3 has 17 amino acids. Germline values: CDR1 SGHDN, CDR2 FVKESK. V lost 4 bases to trimming and J lost 7 bases, with 23 bases between them. Libraries were prepared by immunoSEQ multiplex PCR; TCRdb keeps only in-frame clonotypes and omits some of them. The sample consists of nearly 750,000 clones, 55% to 80% of them appearing once. Sequences were obtained from memory CD4+ T cells sorted from blood. Subset in this sample: CD45RA-negative fraction. The genes are TRBV14 and TRBJ2-1; no clear D. This receptor was obtained from a woman aged 25 to 45 in good health. The CDR3 nucleotides read TGTGCCAGCAGCCGATTAGTGGGAAGTCTAGAATCGAATGAGCAGTTCTTC. Its protein is CASSRLVGSLESNEQFF.